This TCR beta chain was obtained from a study of blood T cell repertoires in COVID-19. Study background: PBMCs, B-cell-depleted T cells, or T cells were the source of the cDNA or gDNA that made up the material.

In the authors' workflow: Cell counts per sample came from amplifying reference gene primers. Sequencing was performed with immunoSEQ multiplex PCR; in TCRdb, only in-frame clones are kept and a portion is missing. V, J and clone size derive from that table, while D and trimming were established from the DNA sequence. The sample consists of 65,000 to 90,000 clones, around 86% of them appearing once. The V and J ends lost 7 bases and 7 bases, in that order; junction bases with no gene match: 8. The CDR3 totals 15 residues. CDR1 is MNHNS, CDR2 SASEGT, per germline. This receptor was taken from a woman younger than 30 with acute or convalescent COVID-19. V is TRBV6-1 and J is TRBJ2-1; 12 nucleotides line up with TRBD2. Material: peripheral blood. In DNA form, the CDR3 reads TGTGCCAGCACCATGAGCCTAGCGGGAGGGAATGAGCAGTTCTTC. It yields the protein CASTMSLAGGNEQFF.